One and the same sample provided the 29 T cell receptor beta chains below, sequenced in a study of blood T cell repertoires in COVID-19. The data were produced by immunoSEQ multiplex PCR, yet TCRdb's version contains in-frame clones alone and is incomplete. The sample records nearly 90,000 clones, over 70% being singletons. The sequenced sample was peripheral blood. The receptors here all came from an elderly man with acute or convalescent COVID-19.

The chain recombines TRBV7-9 with TRBJ1-2, with TRBD1 matching 7 bases. Germline CDR1 is SEHNR and CDR2 is FQNEAQ (reference sequence). The CDR3 is 14 amino acids. With 5 bases clipped from V and 5 bases from J, the junction kept 8 bases outside the gene matches. In DNA form, the CDR3 reads TGTGCCAGCAGCCCGAACAGGGGAGAATATGGCTACACCTTC. It codes for CASSPNRGEYGYTF.

This clone occurred once. The chain joins TRBV18 to TRBJ2-3; D possibly corresponds to TRBD2 (5 bases). V was trimmed by 3 bases and J by 2 bases, leaving 9 bases between them. Germline V CDR1 and CDR2: KGHSH, LQKENI. The CDR3 is 14 residues long. CDR3 coding DNA: TGTGCCAGCTCACCCCTCGGGATCACAGATACGCAGTATTTT. Encoded protein: CASSPLGITDTQYF.

This clone has just one count. The V and J genes are TRBV5-8 and TRBJ1-2; D gene ambiguous. CDR3 length: 13 amino acids. V was trimmed by 4 bases and J by 0 bases, leaving 7 bases between them. CDR1 is SGHTS, CDR2 YDEGEE, per germline. The CDR3 DNA sequence: TGTGCCAGCAGCCTAGGAGCTAACTATGGCTACACCTTC. Protein product: CASSLGANYGYTF.

This chain uses TRBV6-5 with TRBJ1-5; D may be TRBD1 (6 bases). Germline V gives CDR1 MNHEY, CDR2 SVGAGI. The V end lost 7 bases, the J end lost 9 bases, and 19 bases lay between the germline ends. This CDR3 has 14 amino acids. The CDR3 protein is CASKPTGLGRPQHF. The CDR3 DNA reads TGTGCCAGCAAGCCGACAGGACTAGGCCGGCCCCAGCATTTT.

With respect to this clone: Mismatch with germline at one junction end may stem from a read error. The chain recombines TRBV11-2 with TRBJ2-7; D not certain. The germline V gene has CDR1 SGHAT and CDR2 FQNNGV. This CDR3 has 10 amino acids. CDR3 DNA sequence: TGTGCCAGCAGCTTAGCCGACACGCACTTC. As protein: CASSLADTHF.

The gene calls are TRBV11-2 and TRBJ1-6; a possible D gene is TRBD1 (5 bases). Germline CDR1 is SGHAT and CDR2 is FQNNGV. This CDR3 is built from 14 residues. Trimming stripped 5 bases from V and 13 bases from J, with 18 bases between. The CDR3, as DNA: TGTGCCAGCAGCCCCCAGGGTCTCCCAGCTCCCCTCCACTTT. It yields the protein CASSPQGLPAPLHF.

The rearrangement joins TRBV11-2 to TRBJ1-6; D is uncertain. CDR3 length equals 15 residues. Germline lookup yields CDR1 SGHAT and CDR2 FQNNGV. The V and J ends lost 3 bases and 8 bases respectively, with 14 bases between them. As DNA, the CDR3 is TGTGCCAGCAGCTTGCCGGAGGGTCGGGATTCACCCCTCCACTTT. This sequence encodes CASSLPEGRDSPLHF.

The rearrangement uses TRBV7-3 and TRBJ1-2, with D hard to call. Germline CDR1 SGHTA, CDR2 FQGTGA. The CDR3 totals 13 residues. V gave up 5 bases and J gave up 1 base, with 8 bases separating them. CDR3 region: CASSPGLNYGYTF. Here the CDR3 DNA reads TGTGCCAGCAGCCCGGGTCTTAACTATGGCTACACCTTC.

This clone was seen just once. The chain combines TRBV18 with TRBJ1-3; no firm D call. In germline, CDR1 is KGHSH, CDR2 LQKENI. The V gene lost 2 bases and the J gene lost 3 bases, with 11 bases spanning the gap. There are 15 residues in the CDR3. The chain's CDR3 is CASSPSGGIGNTIYF. The CDR3 nucleotides are TGTGCCAGCTCACCATCAGGAGGGATTGGAAACACCATATATTTT.

This chain connects TRBV30 to TRBJ1-4; no reliable D call. CDR1 is GTSNPN, CDR2 SVGIG, per germline (reference sequence). With 6 bases removed from V and 7 bases from J, the gap between germline ends came to 18 bases. The CDR3 loop spans 14 amino acids. The CDR3 sequence: CACPNERSGEKLFF. CDR3 bases: TGTGCCTGCCCGAACGAACGGTCGGGTGAAAAACTGTTTTTT.

The V and J genes are TRBV10-3 and TRBJ2-4; 11 positions agree with TRBD2. The CDR3 consists of 20 residues. V was pared by 0 bases and J by 0 bases, with 10 bases of the junction left unmatched. Germline lookup yields CDR1 ENHRY and CDR2 SYGVKD. The CDR3 sequence: CAISESGTSGGAIAKNIQYF. The CDR3 DNA reads TGTGCCATCAGTGAGTCCGGTACTAGCGGGGGTGCCATAGCCAAAAACATTCAGTACTTC.

This clone was counted a single time. In DNA, the CDR3 is TGTGCCAGTAGGGGATCGGGAGTTCGCTATGGCTACACCTTC. Translating gives CASRGSGVRYGYTF. The rearrangement links TRBV19 to TRBJ1-2; D gene ambiguous. Trimming cost V 6 bases and J 4 bases, with 15 bases left between them. The germline gives CDR1 LNHDA, CDR2 SQIVND (reference sequence). This CDR3 has 14 residues.

This chain uses TRBV5-1 with TRBJ1-4; TRBD1 is a possible D gene (5 bases). V was pared by 0 bases and J by 7 bases, with 13 bases between. CDR1 is SGHRS and CDR2 is YFSETQ in the germline V gene. The CDR3 runs 15 residues. The chain's CDR3 is CASSLEQGPGEKLFF. The CDR3 DNA follows: TGCGCCAGCAGCTTGGAGCAGGGTCCCGGTGAAAAACTGTTTTTT.

The chain combines TRBV19 with TRBJ1-5, with 8 bases fitting TRBD1. The J segment lost 6 bases and the V segment lost 3 bases, leaving 13 bases of the junction unmatched. This CDR3 comprises 17 residues. Germline V gives CDR1 LNHDA, CDR2 SQIVND (reference sequence). The CDR3 here is CASSIPQGAPGGQPQHF. CDR3 DNA sequence: TGTGCCAGTAGTATTCCCCAGGGGGCGCCGGGGGGTCAGCCCCAGCATTTT.

The chain employs TRBV28 and TRBJ1-2, with unresolved D. The length of the CDR3 is 15 residues. The V gene lost 4 bases and the J gene lost 3 bases, with 15 bases spanning the gap. CDR1 is MDHEN and CDR2 is SYDVKM in the germline V gene. The CDR3 coding sequence is TGTGCCAGCAGTTCCAATTCCCCCGGGGACTATGGCTACACCTTC. Translating it yields CASSSNSPGDYGYTF.

This clone turned up a few times. The chain employs TRBV27 and TRBJ1-1; 8 bases fit TRBD1. V was pared by 5 bases and J by 4 bases, with 9 bases of the junction left unmatched. The CDR3 sequence is 15 residues long. Germline assignment: CDR1 MNHEY and CDR2 SMNVEV (reference sequence). In nucleotides, the CDR3 is TGTGCCAGCAGTCCGCGACAGGGGTGGATCACTGAAGCTTTCTTT. This codes for CASSPRQGWITEAFF.

This clone was counted between two and nine times. The V and J genes are TRBV20-1 and TRBJ2-5, with a possible D match to TRBD1 (7 bases). Between the trimmed V and J ends, which lost 3 bases and 5 bases, there was a span of 13 bases. CDR3 length: 13 residues. Germline CDR1 is DFQATT and CDR2 is SNEGSKA (reference sequence). CDR3 loop: CSASTGAGETQYF. DNA for the CDR3: TGCAGTGCTAGTACAGGGGCGGGGGAGACCCAGTACTTC.

The V gene is TRBV10-2, the J gene TRBJ2-7; 7 bases agree with TRBD1. The V segment lost 3 bases and the J segment 3 bases; nucleotides outside the gene matches: 8. The CDR3 consists of 15 residues. Germline V gene data show CDR1 as WSHSY and CDR2 as SAAADI. The CDR3 coding sequence is TGCGCCAGCAGTGACATAGGGACAGACCGCTACGAGCAGTACTTC. It translates to CASSDIGTDRYEQYF.

The chain links TRBV7-3 to TRBJ2-2; D is unresolved. V shed 1 base and J shed 4 bases, with 13 bases lying between them. Germline values: CDR1 SGHTA, CDR2 FQGTGA. This CDR3 spans 16 amino acids. This CDR3 is CASSLNPSTGTGELFF. CDR3 DNA sequence: TGTGCCAGCAGCTTAAACCCCTCCACGGGCACCGGGGAGCTGTTTTTT.

The chain links TRBV18 to TRBJ2-2; 9 bases align to TRBD1. V was clipped by 8 bases and J by 6 bases; unmatched bases: 7. Per germline, CDR1 KGHSH and CDR2 LQKENI. CDR3 size: 14 residues. For the CDR3, the DNA is TGTGCCAGCAAGGACAGGGGCCGAGCCGGGGAGCTGTTTTTT. The encoded protein is CASKDRGRAGELFF. Full variable domain (remainder filled in from reference TRBV18 and TRBJ2-2): NAGVMQNPRHLVRRRGQEARLRCSPMKGHSHVYWYRQLPEEGLKFMVYLQKENIIDESGMPKERFSAEFPKEGPSILRIQQVVRGDSAAYFCASKDRGRAGELFFGEGSRLTVL.

This clone came up once. The J gene is TRBJ2-3, the V gene TRBV5-1; 10 positions match TRBD2. Looked up from germline, CDR1 is SGHRS and CDR2 is YFSETQ. The CDR3 consists of 15 residues. The V segment lost 2 bases and the J segment 6 bases; nucleotides outside the gene matches: 6. CDR3: CASSLSSGGTDTQYF. The CDR3, as DNA: TGCGCCAGCAGCTTATCTAGCGGGGGTACCGATACGCAGTATTTT.

V usage is TRBV2 and J usage is TRBJ2-7; D is uncertain. Germline CDR1 SNHLY, CDR2 FYNNEI. The CDR3 sequence is 12 residues long. Deletions cut 3 bases from V and 3 bases from J, with 6 bases between. CDR3 DNA: TGTGCCAGCAGTGACACAAGCTACGAGCAGTACTTC. It encodes CASSDTSYEQYF.

The chain carries TRBV5-1 and TRBJ1-1; 10 bases are shared with TRBD1. With 3 bases clipped from V and 5 bases from J, the junction kept 4 bases outside the gene matches. The CDR3 runs to 14 residues. Per the germline V gene, CDR1 is SGHRS and CDR2 is YFSETQ. CDR3 bases: TGCGCCAGCAGCTCGACAGGGGGCGCGACTGAAGCTTTCTTT. Residues: CASSSTGGATEAFF.

This rearrangement joins TRBV19 to TRBJ1-4; a weak D match, TRBD1 (5 bases). Germline V gives CDR1 LNHDA, CDR2 SQIVND (reference sequence). The CDR3 consists of 15 residues. The ends were cut back, 3 bases at V and 0 bases at J, with 8 bases in the middle. CDR3 coding DNA: TGTGCCAGTAGTATTATAGGGGCAACTAATGAAAAACTGTTTTTT. Protein: CASSIIGATNEKLFF.

The chain carries TRBV7-9 and TRBJ1-2; the match to TRBD1 covers 8 bases. CDR1 and CDR2 from the germline V gene are SEHNR and FQNEAQ (reference sequence). The CDR3 is made up of 15 amino acids. V dropped 9 bases and J dropped 8; count of bases not matched to a gene: 17. The CDR3 reads CASLPGTTGEKGYTF. The CDR3 DNA reads TGTGCCAGTCTTCCGGGGACGACAGGGGAAAAGGGCTACACCTTC. Looking up the rest from reference TRBV7-9 and TRBJ1-2 gives the full variable domain: DTGVSQNPRHKITKRGQNVTFRCDPISEHNRLYWYRQTLGQGPEFLTYFQNEAQLEKSRLLSDRFSAERPKGSFSTLEIQRTEQGDSAMYLCASLPGTTGEKGYTFGSGTRLTVV.

V usage is TRBV11-3 and J usage is TRBJ1-3; D gene ambiguous. Germline V gene data show CDR1 as SGHNT and CDR2 as YENEEA. The CDR3 runs to 14 residues. Trimming shortened V by 0 bases and J by 2 bases, and 5 bases separated the two germline ends. The CDR3 sequence: CASSLDTAGNTIYF. Written as DNA, the CDR3 is TGTGCCAGCAGCTTAGATACAGCTGGAAACACCATATATTTT.

The V call is TRBV7-9, the J call TRBJ1-1; weak D call: TRBD1 (5 bases). The V and J ends lost 1 base and 8 bases respectively, with 11 bases between them. The CDR3 is made up of 13 amino acids. The germline V gene has CDR1 SEHNR and CDR2 FQNEAQ (reference sequence). The DNA for the CDR3 is TGTGCCAGCAGCTTAGAGGGGTCATTAGAAGCTTTCTTT. Protein sequence: CASSLEGSLEAFF.

This clone came up a few times. This chain connects TRBV9 to TRBJ2-5; D may be TRBD2 (6 bases). Germline CDR1 is SGDLS and CDR2 is YYNGEE. The CDR3 covers 17 residues. Trimming cost V 1 base and J 2 bases, with 18 bases left between them. The CDR3 reads CASSVTAPGGGQETQYF. CDR3 bases: TGTGCCAGCAGCGTAACCGCACCGGGTGGGGGGCAAGAGACCCAGTACTTC.

This clone was picked up one time. The chain employs TRBV29-1 and TRBJ1-1; D unclear. The germline CDR1 and CDR2 sequences are SQVTM and ANQGSEA. This CDR3 is built from 13 residues. Trimming removed 3 bases at V and 5 bases at J, with 13 bases between. In nucleotides, the CDR3 is TGCAGCGTTGATGGTCCCTCGGGGACTGAAGCTTTCTTT. Its protein is CSVDGPSGTEAFF.